The 21 T cell receptor beta chains below all came from one sample that was sequenced in a study of blood T cell repertoires in COVID-19. Assay: immunoSEQ multiplex PCR; the TCRdb copy retains only in-frame clones and omits some. The sample gives 45,000 to 55,000 clones, about three quarters of which show up once; under 15% is in the top ten. Sequenced input: peripheral blood. These receptors were obtained from a human donor with active or convalescent COVID-19. The donor label of this sample is uncertain.

The rearrangement uses TRBV11-3 and TRBJ2-1; the D is unclear. Per germline, CDR1 SGHNT and CDR2 YENEEA. This CDR3 comprises 13 residues. Trimming pared 5 bases from V and 8 bases from J, leaving 13 bases between. CDR3 bases: TGTGCCAGCAGCGCTGCCGGTTCGGATGAGCAGTTCTTC. Translated: CASSAAGSDEQFF.

The chain joins TRBV24-1 to TRBJ2-3; 7 bases match TRBD1. Per the germline V gene, CDR1 is KGHDR and CDR2 is SFDVKD. V lost 3 bases to trimming and J lost 3 bases; unmatched junction nucleotides: 11. This CDR3 is 17 amino acids long. The DNA for the CDR3 is TGTGCCACCAGTGATAGGGGTCGGACAGGATATACAGATACGCAGTATTTT. Its protein is CATSDRGRTGYTDTQYF.

CDR3 nucleotide sequence: TGCGCCAGCAGCCGGCGAGCGGGAGTTGGGGAGACCCAGTACTTC. Translated: CASSRRAGVGETQYF. This chain connects TRBV4-3 to TRBJ2-5, with 8 positions matching TRBD2. Germline V gene sequence: CDR1 LGHNA, CDR2 YSLEER. This CDR3 has 15 residues. V trimming: 4 bases; J trimming: 5 bases; junction bases outside the gene matches: 9.

V is TRBV28 and J is TRBJ2-5; D may be TRBD1 (6 bases). The CDR3 runs 15 residues. Germline V gene lookup returns CDR1 MDHEN and CDR2 SYDVKM. V was clipped by 4 bases and J by 4 bases, with 16 bases between them. The CDR3 nucleotides are TGTGCCAGCAGTTCCTCCGTGGGGGCGGGAGAGACCCAGTACTTC. Its translation: CASSSSVGAGETQYF.

V and J are TRBV28 and TRBJ2-1; 15 bases match TRBD2. This CDR3 is 15 amino acids long. The junction had 0 bases not matched to a gene; V was cut back by 2 bases and J by 7 bases. The V gene's germline CDR1 is MDHEN and CDR2 SYDVKM. CDR3 loop: CASSLGTSGGNEQFF. CDR3 nucleotides: TGTGCCAGCAGTTTAGGGACTAGCGGGGGGAATGAGCAGTTCTTC.

The chain employs TRBV6-2 or TRBV6-3 and TRBJ2-2; maybe TRBD2 (6 bases). Per germline, CDR1 MNHEY and CDR2 SVGEGT. CDR3 length equals 14 residues. The V gene lost 3 bases and the J gene lost 5 bases, with 10 bases spanning the gap. CDR3 nucleotide sequence: TGTGCCAGCAGTTATGGGAGGCATACCGGGGAGCTGTTTTTT. It encodes CASSYGRHTGELFF.

This clone was detected once. This rearrangement joins TRBV19 to TRBJ1-3; 7 positions match TRBD1. The CDR3 loop spans 15 amino acids. V trimming: 10 bases; J trimming: 0 bases; junction bases outside the gene matches: 9. CDR1 and CDR2 from the germline V gene are LNHDA and SQIVND (reference sequence). The DNA of the CDR3 is TGTGCCACCTCTCGGACAGGCTTCTCTGGAAACACCATATATTTT. Its protein product is CATSRTGFSGNTIYF. The full variable domain, its missing parts supplied by reference TRBV19 and TRBJ1-3, is DGGITQSPKYLFRKEGQNVTLSCEQNLNHDAMYWYRQDPGQGLRLIYYSQIVNDFQKGDIAEGYSVSREKKESFPLTVTSAQKNPTAFYLCATSRTGFSGNTIYFGEGSWLTVV.

The V gene is TRBV4-2, the J gene TRBJ1-5, with 7 positions matching TRBD1. Germline V gives CDR1 LGHNA, CDR2 YNFKEQ. The CDR3 totals 15 residues. Unmatched junction bases numbered 4, after V lost 4 bases and J lost 1 base. The CDR3 is CASSLTDRSNQPQHF. CDR3 nucleotide sequence: TGTGCCAGCAGCCTCACGGACAGGAGCAATCAGCCCCAGCATTTT.

V is TRBV19 and J is TRBJ2-7; 9 bases align to TRBD1. CDR1 LNHDA and CDR2 SQIVND come from the germline V gene (reference sequence). J lost 2 bases, V lost 3 bases, and 17 bases had no gene match. CDR3 size: 19 residues. The chain's CDR3 is CASSIKAGGDRASTYEQYF. CDR3 nucleotide sequence: TGTGCCAGTAGTATCAAGGCAGGGGGGGACAGGGCCAGCACCTACGAGCAGTACTTC.

The V and J genes are TRBV5-1 and TRBJ2-5; maybe TRBD1 (5 bases). The V gene lost 2 bases and the J gene lost 4 bases, with 18 bases spanning the gap. CDR3 length: 16 residues. The germline V gene encodes CDR1 SGHRS and CDR2 YFSETQ. DNA for the CDR3: TGCGCCAGCAGCTTCAGACCCTTAGACAGTCCAGAGACCCAGTACTTC. It encodes CASSFRPLDSPETQYF.

The V gene is TRBV6-1, the J gene TRBJ1-3; D possibly corresponds to TRBD1 (5 bases). The CDR3 runs to 15 residues. The germline CDR1 and CDR2 sequences are MNHNS and SASEGT. The V end lost 1 base, the J end lost 2 bases, and 9 bases lay between the germline ends. DNA for the CDR3: TGTGCCAGCAGTGAAGGATGGGGCCCTGGAAACACCATATATTTT. Amino acid sequence: CASSEGWGPGNTIYF.

The chain uses TRBV5-4 and TRBJ2-5; D unresolved. With 1 base removed from V and 0 bases from J, the gap between germline ends came to 7 bases. The length of the CDR3 is 14 residues. Germline V gives CDR1 SGHNT, CDR2 YYREEE (reference sequence). CDR3 in amino acids: CASSLTEYQETQYF. The CDR3 coding sequence is TGTGCCAGCAGCTTGACAGAGTACCAAGAGACCCAGTACTTC.

The rearrangement links TRBV27 to TRBJ2-7; 8 bases line up with TRBD1. Germline CDR1 is MNHEY and CDR2 is SMNVEV (reference sequence). This CDR3 comprises 14 residues. The junction had 3 bases not matched to a gene; V was cut back by 2 bases and J by 3 bases. CDR3 sequence: CASSLTGGDYEQYF. In DNA, the CDR3 is TGTGCCAGCAGTTTAACAGGGGGTGACTACGAGCAGTACTTC.

The rearrangement links TRBV5-1 to TRBJ2-1; D gene ambiguous. Trimming took off 5 bases at V and 3 bases at J, with 15 bases between the two ends. Germline V CDR1 and CDR2: SGHRS, YFSETQ. The CDR3 length is 15 residues. The CDR3 DNA reads TGCGCCAGCAGAAAAGACTCCCAAGACTACAATGAGCAGTTCTTC. Translating it yields CASRKDSQDYNEQFF.

The sample holds a few counts of this clone. The V call is TRBV6-1, the J call TRBJ1-3, with 8 bases lining up with TRBD1. From germline, CDR1 is MNHNS and CDR2 SASEGT. The CDR3 has 17 amino acids. V shed 2 bases, J shed 4 bases, and the junction held 10 bases outside the gene matches. CDR3 sequence: CASSEKVSRGHGNTIYF. The CDR3 DNA is TGTGCCAGCAGTGAAAAAGTCTCCAGGGGGCACGGAAACACCATATATTTT.

The chain carries TRBV12-3 or TRBV12-4 and TRBJ1-1; D may be TRBD1 (5 bases). The CDR3 loop spans 11 amino acids. Between the trimmed V and J ends, which lost 11 bases and 4 bases, there was a span of 11 bases. For the CDR3, the DNA is TGTGCCTCGGGGGTAGGCACTGAAGCTTTCTTT. Translated, it gives CASGVGTEAFF.

V is TRBV5-1 and J is TRBJ2-5; D possibly corresponds to TRBD2 (5 bases). The CDR3 is 13 amino acids. Trimming removed 3 bases from V and 4 bases from J, with 10 bases in between. Germline-derived CDR1 and CDR2 are SGHRS and YFSETQ. This CDR3 is CASSSDYRETQYF. The CDR3 nucleotides read TGCGCCAGCAGCTCCGACTACCGAGAGACCCAGTACTTC. Based on the CDR3 plus reference TRBV5-1 and TRBJ2-5, the full variable domain is KAGVTQTPRYLIKTRGQQVTLSCSPISGHRSVSWYQQTPGQGLQFLFEYFSETQRNKGNFPGRFSGRQFSNSRSEMNVSTLELGDSALYLCASSSDYRETQYFGPGTRLLVL.

V and J are TRBV7-2 and TRBJ2-7; D remains unclear. CDR3 size: 15 residues. V was trimmed by 2 bases and J by 3 bases, leaving 14 bases between them. CDR1 is SGHTA and CDR2 is FQGNSA in the germline V gene. The CDR3 is CASSLTVSSYYEQYF. In DNA, the CDR3 is TGTGCCAGCAGCTTAACTGTGAGTTCCTACTACGAGCAGTACTTC.

The chain links TRBV13 to TRBJ2-7; possibly TRBD1 for D (6 bases). The germline gives CDR1 PRHDT, CDR2 FYEKMQ (reference sequence). V lost 5 bases to trimming and J lost 0 bases, with 11 bases between them. CDR3 size: 14 residues. The DNA of the CDR3 is TGTGCCAGCAGCAGAGCGGACAGCTCCTACGAGCAGTACTTC. Its translation: CASSRADSSYEQYF.

The chain combines TRBV1 with TRBJ2-5; no DNA check was done on the table's D call, TRBD2. TRBV1 is marked as a pseudogene. This CDR3 is built from 13 residues. The CDR3 bases are TGCACCAGCAGCCTTTCGGGTATAGAGACCCAGTACTTC. Encoded protein: CTSSLSGIETQYF.

The V call is TRBV5-1, the J call TRBJ1-5; D is ambiguous. This CDR3 contains 14 residues. Trimming left V 0 bases short and J 7 bases short, with 11 bases between. The V gene's germline CDR1 is SGHRS and CDR2 YFSETQ. CDR3 protein: CASSLGTGKQPQHF. DNA of the CDR3: TGCGCCAGCAGCTTGGGTACGGGTAAACAGCCCCAGCATTTT.